The following is a T cell receptor beta chain sequence with its context. This specimen comes from a study of monozygotic twins with cystic fibrosis. The method was immunoSEQ multiplex PCR; TCRdb's version includes in-frame clones alone and lacks a portion of them. The sample shows thousands of clones, around 94% of them seen only once. The germline V and J ends were trimmed by 4 bases and 2 bases, with 14 bases remaining between them. From germline, CDR1 is SGHNT and CDR2 YYREEE (reference sequence). The CDR3 has 15 amino acids. The sequence was collected from a boy between 2 and 10 years old with cystic fibrosis. Sequencing was performed on blood. J is TRBJ2-3 and V is TRBV5-4; D possibly corresponds to TRBD2 (6 bases). The CDR3 DNA sequence: TGTGCCAGCAGCCCTGAGGGCGGGGCCACAGATACGCAGTATTTT. This codes for CASSPEGGATDTQYF.